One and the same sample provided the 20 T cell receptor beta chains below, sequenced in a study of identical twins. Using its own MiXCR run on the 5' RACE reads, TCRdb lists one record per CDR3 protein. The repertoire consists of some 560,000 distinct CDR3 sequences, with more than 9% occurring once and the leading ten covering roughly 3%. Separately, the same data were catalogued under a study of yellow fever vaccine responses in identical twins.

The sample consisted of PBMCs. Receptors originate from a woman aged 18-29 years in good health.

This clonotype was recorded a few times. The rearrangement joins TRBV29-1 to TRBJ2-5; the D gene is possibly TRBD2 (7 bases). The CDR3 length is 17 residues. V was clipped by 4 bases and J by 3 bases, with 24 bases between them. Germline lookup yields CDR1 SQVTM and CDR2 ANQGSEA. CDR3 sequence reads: CSVVGAGAVWVEETQYF. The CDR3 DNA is TGCAGCGTTGTCGGTGCGGGGGCGGTTTGGGTAGAAGAGACCCAGTACTTC.

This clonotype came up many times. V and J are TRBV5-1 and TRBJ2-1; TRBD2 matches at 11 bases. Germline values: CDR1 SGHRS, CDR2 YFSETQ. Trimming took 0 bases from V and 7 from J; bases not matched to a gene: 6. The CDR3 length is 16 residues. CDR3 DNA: TGCGCCAGCAGCTTGGGGGCTAGCGGGGGGCAGAATGAGCAGTTCTTC. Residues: CASSLGASGGQNEQFF. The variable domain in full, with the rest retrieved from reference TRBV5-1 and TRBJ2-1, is KAGVTQTPRYLIKTRGQQVTLSCSPISGHRSVSWYQQTPGQGLQFLFEYFSETQRNKGNFPGRFSGRQFSNSRSEMNVSTLELGDSALYLCASSLGASGGQNEQFFGPGTRLTVL.

The CDR3 DNA is TGTGCCAGCAGCTTACCAACTAGAGGAGGGGATACGCAGTATTTT. Amino acid sequence: CASSLPTRGGDTQYF. V and J are TRBV11-2 and TRBJ2-3, with D possibly being TRBD2 (6 bases). V dropped 2 bases and J dropped 6 bases, with 15 bases sitting between them. Germline V CDR1 and CDR2: SGHAT, FQNNGV. The CDR3 covers 15 residues.

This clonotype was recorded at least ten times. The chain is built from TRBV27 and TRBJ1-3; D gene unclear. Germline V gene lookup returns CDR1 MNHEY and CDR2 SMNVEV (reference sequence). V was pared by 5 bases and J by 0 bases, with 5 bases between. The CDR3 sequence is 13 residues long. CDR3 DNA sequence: TGTGCCAGCAGTCCATACTCTGGAAACACCATATATTTT. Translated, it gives CASSPYSGNTIYF.

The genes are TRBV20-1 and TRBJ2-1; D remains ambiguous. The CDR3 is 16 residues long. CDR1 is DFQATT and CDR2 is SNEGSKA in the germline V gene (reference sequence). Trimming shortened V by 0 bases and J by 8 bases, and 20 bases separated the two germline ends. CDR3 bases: TGCAGTGCTAGAGATTTGACGTCGTTTAGGATCGATGAGCAGTTCTTC. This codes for CSARDLTSFRIDEQFF.

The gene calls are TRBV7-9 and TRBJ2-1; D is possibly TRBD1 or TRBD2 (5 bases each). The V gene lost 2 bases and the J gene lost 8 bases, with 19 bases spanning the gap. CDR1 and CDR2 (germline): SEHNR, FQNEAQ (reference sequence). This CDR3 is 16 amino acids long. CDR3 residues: CASSLWPGPKFDEQFF. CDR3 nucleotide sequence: TGTGCCAGCAGCTTATGGCCGGGACCTAAGTTCGATGAGCAGTTCTTC.

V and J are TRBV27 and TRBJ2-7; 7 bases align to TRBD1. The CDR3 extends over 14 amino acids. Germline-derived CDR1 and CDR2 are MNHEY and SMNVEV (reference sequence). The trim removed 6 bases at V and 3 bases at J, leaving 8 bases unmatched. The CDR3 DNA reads TGTGCCAGCAGCCCCCGGAGGACAGGCTACGAGCAGTACTTC. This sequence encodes CASSPRRTGYEQYF.

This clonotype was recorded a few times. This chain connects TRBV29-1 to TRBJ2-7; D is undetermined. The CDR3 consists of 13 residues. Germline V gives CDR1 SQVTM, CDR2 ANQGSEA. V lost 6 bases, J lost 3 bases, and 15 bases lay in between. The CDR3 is CSVMGRNHYEQYF. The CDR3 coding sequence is TGCAGCGTGATGGGCCGCAACCACTACGAGCAGTACTTC.

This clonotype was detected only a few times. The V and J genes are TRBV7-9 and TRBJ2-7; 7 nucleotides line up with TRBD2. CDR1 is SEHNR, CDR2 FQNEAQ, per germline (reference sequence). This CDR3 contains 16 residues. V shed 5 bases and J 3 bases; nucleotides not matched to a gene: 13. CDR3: CASSETGLGLGYEQYF. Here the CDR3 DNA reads TGTGCCAGCAGCGAAACCGGACTAGGTCTCGGCTACGAGCAGTACTTC.

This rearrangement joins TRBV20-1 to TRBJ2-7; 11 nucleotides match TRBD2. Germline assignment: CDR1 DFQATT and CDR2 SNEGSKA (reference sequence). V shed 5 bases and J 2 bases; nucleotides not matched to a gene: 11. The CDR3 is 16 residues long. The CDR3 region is CSASPALAGGPYEQYF. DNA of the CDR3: TGCAGTGCTTCACCAGCCTTAGCGGGAGGGCCCTACGAGCAGTACTTC.

The CDR3 here is CASSKPTSGRNEQFF. In DNA form, the CDR3 reads TGTGCCAGCAGTAAACCGACTAGCGGGAGGAATGAGCAGTTCTTC. The chain recombines TRBV27 with TRBJ2-1; 13 bases fit TRBD2. V lost 5 bases and J lost 7; bases outside the gene matches: 5. The length of the CDR3 is 15 residues. Germline-derived CDR1 and CDR2 are MNHEY and SMNVEV (reference sequence).

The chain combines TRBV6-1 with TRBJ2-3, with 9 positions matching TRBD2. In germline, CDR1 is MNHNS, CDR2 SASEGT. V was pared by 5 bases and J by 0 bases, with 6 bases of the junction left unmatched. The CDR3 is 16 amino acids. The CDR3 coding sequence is TGTGCCAGCAGTCGTCGCGGGGGGGTTAGCACAGATACGCAGTATTTT. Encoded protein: CASSRRGGVSTDTQYF.

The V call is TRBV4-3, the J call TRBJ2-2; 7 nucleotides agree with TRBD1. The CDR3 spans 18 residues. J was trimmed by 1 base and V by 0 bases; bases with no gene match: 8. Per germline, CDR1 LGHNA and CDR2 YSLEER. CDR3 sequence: CASSQEAGGALNTGELFF. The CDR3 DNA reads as TGCGCCAGCAGCCAAGAGGCAGGGGGAGCCTTGAACACCGGGGAGCTGTTTTTT.

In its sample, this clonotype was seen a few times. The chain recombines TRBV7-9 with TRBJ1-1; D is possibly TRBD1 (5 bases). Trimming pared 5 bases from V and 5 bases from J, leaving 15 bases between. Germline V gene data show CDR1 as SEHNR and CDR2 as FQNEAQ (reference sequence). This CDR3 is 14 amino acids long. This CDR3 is CASSREPAGTEAFF. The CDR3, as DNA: TGTGCCAGCAGCCGAGAACCTGCAGGGACTGAAGCTTTCTTT.

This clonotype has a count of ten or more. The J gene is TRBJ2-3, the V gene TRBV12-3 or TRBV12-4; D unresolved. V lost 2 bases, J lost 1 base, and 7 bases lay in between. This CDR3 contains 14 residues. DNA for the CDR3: TGTGCCAGCAGTTTAAGGCAAGGCACAGATACGCAGTATTTT. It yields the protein CASSLRQGTDTQYF.

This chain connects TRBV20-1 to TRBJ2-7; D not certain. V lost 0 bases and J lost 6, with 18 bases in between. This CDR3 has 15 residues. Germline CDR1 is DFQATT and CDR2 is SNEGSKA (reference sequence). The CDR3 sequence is CSARDLQQSKPEQYF. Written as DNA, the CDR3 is TGCAGTGCTAGAGATCTGCAACAGTCGAAGCCCGAGCAGTACTTC.

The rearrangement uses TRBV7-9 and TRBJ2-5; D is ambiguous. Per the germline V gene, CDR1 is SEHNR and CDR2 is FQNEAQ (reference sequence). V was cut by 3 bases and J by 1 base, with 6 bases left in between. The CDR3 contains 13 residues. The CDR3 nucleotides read TGTGCCAGCAGCTTTCCAGCCCAAGAGACCCAGTACTTC. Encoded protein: CASSFPAQETQYF.

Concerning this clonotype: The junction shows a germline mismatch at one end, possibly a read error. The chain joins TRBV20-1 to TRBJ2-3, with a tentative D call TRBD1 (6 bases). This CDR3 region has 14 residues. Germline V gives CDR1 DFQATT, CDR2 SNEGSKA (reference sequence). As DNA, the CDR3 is TGCTGTGCTAGTGGGGCAGGGGCGACAGATACGCAGTATTTT. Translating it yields CCASGAGATDTQYF.

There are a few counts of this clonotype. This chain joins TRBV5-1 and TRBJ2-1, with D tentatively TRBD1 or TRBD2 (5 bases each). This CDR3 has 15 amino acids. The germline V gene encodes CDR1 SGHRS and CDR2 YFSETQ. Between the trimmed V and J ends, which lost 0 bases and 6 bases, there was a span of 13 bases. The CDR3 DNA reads TGCGCCAGCAGCTTGGTTCCAGAGGGGACCAATGAGCAGTTCTTC. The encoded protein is CASSLVPEGTNEQFF.

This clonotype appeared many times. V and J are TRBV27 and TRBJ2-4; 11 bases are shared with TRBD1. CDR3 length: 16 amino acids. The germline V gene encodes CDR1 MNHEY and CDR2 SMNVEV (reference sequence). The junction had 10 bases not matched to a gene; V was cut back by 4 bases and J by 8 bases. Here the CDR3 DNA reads TGTGCCAGCAGTTCCCTTCGGACAGGGGGCACTGACATTCAGTACTTC. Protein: CASSSLRTGGTDIQYF.